This T cell receptor (beta chain) was sequenced for a study of CD8+ T cells in alopecia areata. The overall study: A 6-month off-drug phase came after tofacitinib, which had lasted 6 to 18 months. Treated patients' severity was scored by percentage of affected scalp area. Study conclusions and caveats: Both scalp clonality and the expanded CD8+ clones among the top 100 showed a significant decrease with tofacitinib. Higher clonality was seen in lesional scalp than in normal scalp, especially in alopecia totalis/universalis.

Reverse transcribed after extraction, RNA yielded cDNA as the sequencing template. Method: immunoSEQ multiplex PCR; TCRdb's copy keeps in-frame clones and lacks some. The sample contains about 190,000 clones, less than 70% of which appear only once. This clone was found a few times. Its antigen remains unidentified. Treatment of the sample: oral pan-JAK inhibitor, 5-10 mg twice daily. The material sequenced was CD4+ T cells sorted from blood, taken at approximately week 49, from a patient treated with tofacitinib. This receptor was taken from a human donor with alopecia areata.

CDR3 in amino acids: CASRPREPGGYTF. The CDR3 bases are TGTGCCAGCAGGCCCCGGGAGCCGGGGGGCTACACCTTC. The chain employs TRBV11-2 and TRBJ1-2, with D hard to call. CDR3 length equals 13 residues. Trimming pared 6 bases from V and 8 bases from J, leaving 16 bases between. Per germline, CDR1 SGHAT and CDR2 FQNNGV.